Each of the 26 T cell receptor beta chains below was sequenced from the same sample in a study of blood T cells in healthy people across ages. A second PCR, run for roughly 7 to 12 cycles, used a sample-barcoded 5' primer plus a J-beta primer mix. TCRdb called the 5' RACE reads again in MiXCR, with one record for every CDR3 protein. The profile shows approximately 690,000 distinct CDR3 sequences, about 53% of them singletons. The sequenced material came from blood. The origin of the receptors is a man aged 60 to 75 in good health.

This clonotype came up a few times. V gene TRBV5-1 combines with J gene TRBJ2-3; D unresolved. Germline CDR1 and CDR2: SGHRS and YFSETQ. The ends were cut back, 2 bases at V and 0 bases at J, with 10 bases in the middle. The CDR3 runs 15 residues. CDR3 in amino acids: CASSFRISSTDTQYF. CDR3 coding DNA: TGCGCCAGCAGCTTTCGCATTTCAAGCACAGATACGCAGTATTTT.

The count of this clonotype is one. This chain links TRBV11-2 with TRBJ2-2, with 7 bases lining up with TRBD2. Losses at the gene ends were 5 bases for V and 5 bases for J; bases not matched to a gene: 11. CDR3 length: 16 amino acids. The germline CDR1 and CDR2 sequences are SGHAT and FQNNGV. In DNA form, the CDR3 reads TGTGCCAGCAGCCCCTATGGGCAGGGAGGGACCGGGGAGCTGTTTTTT. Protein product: CASSPYGQGGTGELFF.

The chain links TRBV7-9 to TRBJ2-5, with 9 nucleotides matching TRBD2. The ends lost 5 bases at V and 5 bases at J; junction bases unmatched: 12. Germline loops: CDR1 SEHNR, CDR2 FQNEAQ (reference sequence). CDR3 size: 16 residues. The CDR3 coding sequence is TGTGCCAGCAGCCGAAGACTAGCGGTAGGCCCGGAGACCCAGTACTTC. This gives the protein CASSRRLAVGPETQYF.

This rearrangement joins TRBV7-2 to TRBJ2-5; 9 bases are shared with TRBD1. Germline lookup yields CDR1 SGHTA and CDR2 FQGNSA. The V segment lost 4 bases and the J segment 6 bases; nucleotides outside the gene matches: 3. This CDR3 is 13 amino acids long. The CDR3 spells CASSSGQGQTQYF. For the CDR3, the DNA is TGTGCCAGCAGCTCTGGACAGGGGCAGACCCAGTACTTC.

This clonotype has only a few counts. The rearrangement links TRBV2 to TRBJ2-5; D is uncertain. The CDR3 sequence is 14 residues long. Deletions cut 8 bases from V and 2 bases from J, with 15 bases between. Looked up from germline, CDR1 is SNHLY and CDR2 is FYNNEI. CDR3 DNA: TGTGCCAGCGAAAAGTCGGAATCTCAAGAGACCCAGTACTTC. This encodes CASEKSESQETQYF.

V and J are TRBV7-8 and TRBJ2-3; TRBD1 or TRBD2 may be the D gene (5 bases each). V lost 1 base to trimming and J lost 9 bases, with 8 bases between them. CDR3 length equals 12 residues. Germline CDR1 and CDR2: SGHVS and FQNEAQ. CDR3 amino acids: CASSLGDPTQYF. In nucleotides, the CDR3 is TGTGCCAGCAGCTTAGGGGACCCCACGCAGTATTTT.

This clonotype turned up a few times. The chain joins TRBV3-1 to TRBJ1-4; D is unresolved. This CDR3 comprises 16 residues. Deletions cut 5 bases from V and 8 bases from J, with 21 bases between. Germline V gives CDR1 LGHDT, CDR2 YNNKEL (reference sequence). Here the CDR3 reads CASSSSRGGYGEKLFF. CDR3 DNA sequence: TGTGCCAGCAGCTCCTCACGTGGAGGGTATGGAGAAAAACTGTTTTTT.

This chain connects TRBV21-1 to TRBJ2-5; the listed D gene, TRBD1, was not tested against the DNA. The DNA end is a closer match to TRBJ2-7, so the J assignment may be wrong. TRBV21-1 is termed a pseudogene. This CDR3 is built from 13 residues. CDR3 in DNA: TGTGCCAGCCCGCAAAGCCCCCCCGACGAGCAGTACTTC. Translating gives CASPQSPPDEQYF.

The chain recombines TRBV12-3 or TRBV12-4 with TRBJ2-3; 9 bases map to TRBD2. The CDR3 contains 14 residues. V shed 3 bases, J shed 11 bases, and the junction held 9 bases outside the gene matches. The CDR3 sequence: CASSFGGGALRQYF. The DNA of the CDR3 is TGTGCCAGCAGTTTTGGCGGGGGGGCACTTAGGCAGTATTTT.

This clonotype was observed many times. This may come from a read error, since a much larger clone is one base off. CDR3 DNA: TGTGCCAGCAGACCCAGGTGGGGCCAAGAGACCCAGTACTTC. Protein: CASRPRWGQETQYF. The chain links TRBV6-1 to TRBJ2-5; D gene ambiguous. The CDR3 runs 14 residues. With 6 bases removed from V and 1 base from J, the gap between germline ends came to 12 bases. CDR1 is MNHNS, CDR2 SASEGT, per germline.

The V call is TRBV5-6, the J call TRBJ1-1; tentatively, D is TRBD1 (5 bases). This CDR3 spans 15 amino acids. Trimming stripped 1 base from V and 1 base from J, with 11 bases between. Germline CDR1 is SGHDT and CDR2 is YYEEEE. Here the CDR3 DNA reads TGTGCCAGCAGCTTGATGCGGACACCGAACACTGAAGCTTTCTTT. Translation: CASSLMRTPNTEAFF.

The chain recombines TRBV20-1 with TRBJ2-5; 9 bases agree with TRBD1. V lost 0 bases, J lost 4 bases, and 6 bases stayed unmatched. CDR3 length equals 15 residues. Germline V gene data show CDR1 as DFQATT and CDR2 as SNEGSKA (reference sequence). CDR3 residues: CSAREQQGAGETQYF. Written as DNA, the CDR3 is TGCAGTGCTAGAGAGCAACAGGGGGCTGGAGAGACCCAGTACTTC.

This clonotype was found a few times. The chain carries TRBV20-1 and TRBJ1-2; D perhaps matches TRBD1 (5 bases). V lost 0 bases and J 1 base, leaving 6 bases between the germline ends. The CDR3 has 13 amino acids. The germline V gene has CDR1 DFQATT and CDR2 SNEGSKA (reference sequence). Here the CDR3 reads CSARDRDNYGYTF. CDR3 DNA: TGCAGTGCTAGAGACAGGGATAACTATGGCTACACCTTC.

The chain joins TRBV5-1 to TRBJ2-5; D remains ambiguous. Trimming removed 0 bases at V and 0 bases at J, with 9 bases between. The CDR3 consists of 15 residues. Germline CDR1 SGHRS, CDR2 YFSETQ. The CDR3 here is CASSLANGYQETQYF. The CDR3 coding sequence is TGCGCCAGCAGCTTGGCCAACGGCTACCAAGAGACCCAGTACTTC. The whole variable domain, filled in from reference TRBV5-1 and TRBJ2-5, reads KAGVTQTPRYLIKTRGQQVTLSCSPISGHRSVSWYQQTPGQGLQFLFEYFSETQRNKGNFPGRFSGRQFSNSRSEMNVSTLELGDSALYLCASSLANGYQETQYFGPGTRLLVL.

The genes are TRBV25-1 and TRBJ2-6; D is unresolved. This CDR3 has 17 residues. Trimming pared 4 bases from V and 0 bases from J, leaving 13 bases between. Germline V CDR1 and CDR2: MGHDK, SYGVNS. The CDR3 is CASSGRTASSGANVLTF. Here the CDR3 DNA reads TGTGCCAGCAGTGGAAGGACGGCCAGCTCTGGGGCCAACGTCCTGACTTTC.

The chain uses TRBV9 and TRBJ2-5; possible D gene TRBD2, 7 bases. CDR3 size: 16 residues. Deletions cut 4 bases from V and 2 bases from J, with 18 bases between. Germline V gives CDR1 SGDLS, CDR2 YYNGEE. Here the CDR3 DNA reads TGTGCCAGCAGCCCCCTTGGTGCGGGGGCTCAAGAGACCCAGTACTTC. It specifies CASSPLGAGAQETQYF.

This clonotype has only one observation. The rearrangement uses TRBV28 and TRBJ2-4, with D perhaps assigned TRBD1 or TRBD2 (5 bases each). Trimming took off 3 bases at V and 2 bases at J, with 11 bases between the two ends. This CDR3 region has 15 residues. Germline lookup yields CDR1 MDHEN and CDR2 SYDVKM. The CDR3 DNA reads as TGTGCCAGCAGTTTCAGAGGGGTACCCAAAAACATTCAGTACTTC. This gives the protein CASSFRGVPKNIQYF.

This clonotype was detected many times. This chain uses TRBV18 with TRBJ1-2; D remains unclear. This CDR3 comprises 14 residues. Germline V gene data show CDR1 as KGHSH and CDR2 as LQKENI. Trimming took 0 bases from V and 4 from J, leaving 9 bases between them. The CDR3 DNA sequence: TGTGCCAGCTCACCACCTCCTGACATCTATGGCTACACCTTC. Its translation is CASSPPPDIYGYTF.

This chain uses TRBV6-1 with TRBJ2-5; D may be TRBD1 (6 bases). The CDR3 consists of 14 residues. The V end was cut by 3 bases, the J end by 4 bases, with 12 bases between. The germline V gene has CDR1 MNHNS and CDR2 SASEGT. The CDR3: CASSDGRGVETQYF. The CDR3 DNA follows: TGTGCCAGCAGTGACGGCAGGGGTGTAGAGACCCAGTACTTC.

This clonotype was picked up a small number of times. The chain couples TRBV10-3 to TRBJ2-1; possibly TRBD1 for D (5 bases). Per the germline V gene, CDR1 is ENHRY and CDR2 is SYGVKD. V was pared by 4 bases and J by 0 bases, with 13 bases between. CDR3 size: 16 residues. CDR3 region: CAISAGQLSSYNEQFF. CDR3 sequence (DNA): TGTGCCATCAGTGCCGGACAATTAAGCTCCTACAATGAGCAGTTCTTC.

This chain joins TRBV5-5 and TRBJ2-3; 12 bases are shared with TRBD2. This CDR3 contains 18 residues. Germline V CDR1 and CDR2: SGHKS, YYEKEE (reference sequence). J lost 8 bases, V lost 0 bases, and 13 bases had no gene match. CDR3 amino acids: CASSLARTSGAIPRTQYF. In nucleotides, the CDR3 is TGTGCCAGCAGCTTGGCGCGGACTAGCGGGGCCATCCCGCGTACGCAGTATTTT.

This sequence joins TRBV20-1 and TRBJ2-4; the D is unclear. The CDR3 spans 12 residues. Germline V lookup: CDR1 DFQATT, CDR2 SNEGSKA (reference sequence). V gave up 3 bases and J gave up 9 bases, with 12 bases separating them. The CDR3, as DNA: TGCAGTGCTAGTGGTAGCCGATTCATTCAGTACTTC. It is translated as CSASGSRFIQYF.

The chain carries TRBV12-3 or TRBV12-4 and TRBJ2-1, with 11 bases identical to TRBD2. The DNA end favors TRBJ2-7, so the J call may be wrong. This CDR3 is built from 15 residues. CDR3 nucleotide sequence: TGTGCCAGCAGAACCGGGACTAGCGGAGGCAATGAGCAGTACTTC. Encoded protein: CASRTGTSGGNEQYF.

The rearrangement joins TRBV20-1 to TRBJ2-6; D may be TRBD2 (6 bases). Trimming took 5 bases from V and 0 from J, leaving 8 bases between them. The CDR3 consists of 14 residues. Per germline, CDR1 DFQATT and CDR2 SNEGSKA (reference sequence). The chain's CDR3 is CSAGGSSGANVLTF. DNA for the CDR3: TGCAGTGCTGGGGGGTCCTCTGGGGCCAACGTCCTGACTTTC.

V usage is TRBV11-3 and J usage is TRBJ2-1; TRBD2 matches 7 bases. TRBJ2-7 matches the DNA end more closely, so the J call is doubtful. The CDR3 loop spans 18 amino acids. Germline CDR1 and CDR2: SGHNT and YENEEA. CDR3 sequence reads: CASSLDQGGTGTYNEQYF. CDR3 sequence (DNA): TGTGCCAGCAGCTTAGATCAGGGAGGGACGGGCACCTACAATGAGCAGTACTTC.

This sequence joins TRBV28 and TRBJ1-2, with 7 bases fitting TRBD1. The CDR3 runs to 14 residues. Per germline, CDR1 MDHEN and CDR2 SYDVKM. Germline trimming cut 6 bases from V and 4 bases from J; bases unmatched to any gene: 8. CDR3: CASRRATGAYGYTF. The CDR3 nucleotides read TGTGCCAGCAGGAGAGCTACAGGGGCCTATGGCTACACCTTC.